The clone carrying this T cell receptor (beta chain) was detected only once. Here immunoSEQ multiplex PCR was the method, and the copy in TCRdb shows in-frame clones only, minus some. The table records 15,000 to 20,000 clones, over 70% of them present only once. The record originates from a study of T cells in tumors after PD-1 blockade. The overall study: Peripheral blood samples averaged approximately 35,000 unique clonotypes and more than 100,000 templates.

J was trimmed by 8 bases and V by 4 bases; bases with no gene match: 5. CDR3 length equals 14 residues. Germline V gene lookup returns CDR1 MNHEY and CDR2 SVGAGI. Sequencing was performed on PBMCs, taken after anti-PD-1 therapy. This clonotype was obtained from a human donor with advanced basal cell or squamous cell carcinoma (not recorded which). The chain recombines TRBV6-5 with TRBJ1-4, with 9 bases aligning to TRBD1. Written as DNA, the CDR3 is TGTGCCAGCAGTTCCTATGGGACAGGGGAAAAACTGTTTTTT. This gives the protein CASSSYGTGEKLFF.